This T cell receptor (beta chain) came from a study of control samples from healthy donors and cancer patients (dated by TCRdb to 2020 to 2022). The CDR3 contains 14 residues, cysteine and phenylalanine counted. Only the CDR3 DNA stays, 42 bases, in frame from base 1. The germline ends are 15 bases apart after V is trimmed by 5 bases and J by 4 bases. Per the germline V gene (reference sequence), SEHNR is the CDR1 and FQNEAQ is the CDR2. The library came from the immunoSEQ multiplex PCR assay. As stored in TCRdb, this immuneACCESS dataset retains in-frame rearrangements with V and J assigned. A fraction of the clones does not appear; measured against another copy, unresolved V genes explain less than half of the discrepancy, and the remainder lacks a known reason. Here the sample has tens of thousands of clones; 70% to 90% occur a single time. Together, the top ten hold over 1.5% of the sample. With respect to this clone: No cognate antigen has been identified for it. One base away there is no much larger clone; base qualities are not given.

The sequence joins TRBV7-9 to TRBJ2-7; there is no confident call for the D gene. The sequence was obtained from a woman aged 55-70 years with head and neck cancer. Material for sequencing was PBMCs. The DNA is TGTGCCAGCAGCCCGCAGTCAAGCTATTACGAGCAGTACTTC. This yields the protein CASSPQSSYYEQYF.